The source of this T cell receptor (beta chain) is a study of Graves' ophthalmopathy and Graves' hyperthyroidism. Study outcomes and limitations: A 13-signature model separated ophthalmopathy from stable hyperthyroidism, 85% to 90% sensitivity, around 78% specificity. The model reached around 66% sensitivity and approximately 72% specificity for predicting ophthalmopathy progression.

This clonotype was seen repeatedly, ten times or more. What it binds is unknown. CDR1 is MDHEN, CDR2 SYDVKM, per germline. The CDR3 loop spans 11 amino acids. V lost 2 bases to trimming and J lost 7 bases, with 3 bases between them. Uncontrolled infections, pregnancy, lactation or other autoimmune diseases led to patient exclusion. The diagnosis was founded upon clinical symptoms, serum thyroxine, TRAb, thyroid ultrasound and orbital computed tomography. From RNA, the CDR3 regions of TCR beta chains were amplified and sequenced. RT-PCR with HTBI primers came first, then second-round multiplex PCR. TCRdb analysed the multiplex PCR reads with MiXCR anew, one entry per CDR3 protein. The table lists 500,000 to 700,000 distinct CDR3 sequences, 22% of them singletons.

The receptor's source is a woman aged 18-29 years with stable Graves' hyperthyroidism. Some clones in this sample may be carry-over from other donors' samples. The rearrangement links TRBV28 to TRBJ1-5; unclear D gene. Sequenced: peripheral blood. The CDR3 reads CASSLAQPQHF. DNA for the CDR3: TGTGCCAGCAGTTTAGCCCAGCCCCAGCATTTT.